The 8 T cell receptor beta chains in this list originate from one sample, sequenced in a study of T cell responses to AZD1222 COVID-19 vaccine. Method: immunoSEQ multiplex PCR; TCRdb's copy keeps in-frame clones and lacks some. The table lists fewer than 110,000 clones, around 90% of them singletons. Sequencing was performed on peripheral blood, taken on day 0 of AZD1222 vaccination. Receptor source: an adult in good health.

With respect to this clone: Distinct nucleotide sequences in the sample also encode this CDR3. The chain's CDR3 is CATSSRTGQGYTF. CDR3 DNA sequence: TGTGCCACCAGCAGTCGGACAGGGCAGGGCTACACCTTC. This chain joins TRBV15 and TRBJ1-2, with 8 positions matching TRBD1. CDR3 size: 13 residues. Germline V gene sequence: CDR1 LNHNV, CDR2 YYDKDF (reference sequence). V shed 3 bases, J shed 8 bases, and the junction held 5 bases outside the gene matches.

DNA of the CDR3: TGTGCCAGTAGTATAGTGGCCGGGGACACTGAAGCTTTCTTT. This codes for CASSIVAGDTEAFF. The gene calls are TRBV19 and TRBJ1-1; D is ambiguous. Germline-derived CDR1 and CDR2 are LNHDA and SQIVND (reference sequence). V gave up 1 base and J gave up 3 bases, with 9 bases separating them. The CDR3 consists of 14 residues.

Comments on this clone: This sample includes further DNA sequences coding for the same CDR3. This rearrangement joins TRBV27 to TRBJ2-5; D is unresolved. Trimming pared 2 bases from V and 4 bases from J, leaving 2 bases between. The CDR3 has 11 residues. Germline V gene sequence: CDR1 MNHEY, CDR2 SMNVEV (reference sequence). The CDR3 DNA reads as TGTGCCAGCAGTTTAGGAGAGACCCAGTACTTC. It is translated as CASSLGETQYF.

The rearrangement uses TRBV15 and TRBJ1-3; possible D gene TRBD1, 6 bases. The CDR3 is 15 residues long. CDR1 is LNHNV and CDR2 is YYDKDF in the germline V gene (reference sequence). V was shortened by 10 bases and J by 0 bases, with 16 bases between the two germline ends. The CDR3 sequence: CAKGGRAVSGNTIYF. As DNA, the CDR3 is TGTGCCAAAGGGGGTCGGGCGGTCTCTGGAAACACCATATATTTT.

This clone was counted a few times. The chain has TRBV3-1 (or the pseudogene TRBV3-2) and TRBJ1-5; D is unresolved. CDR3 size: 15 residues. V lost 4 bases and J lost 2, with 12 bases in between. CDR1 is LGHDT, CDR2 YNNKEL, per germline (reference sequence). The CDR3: CASSPGRIGNQPQHF. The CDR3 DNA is TGTGCCAGCAGCCCCGGACGTATTGGCAATCAGCCCCAGCATTTT.

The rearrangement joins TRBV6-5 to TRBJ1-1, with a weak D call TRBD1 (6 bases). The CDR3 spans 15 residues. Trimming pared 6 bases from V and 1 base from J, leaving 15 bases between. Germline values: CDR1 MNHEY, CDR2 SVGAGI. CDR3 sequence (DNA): TGTGCCAGCAGCCGGGGGGGACACGGGAACACTGAAGCTTTCTTT. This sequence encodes CASSRGGHGNTEAFF.

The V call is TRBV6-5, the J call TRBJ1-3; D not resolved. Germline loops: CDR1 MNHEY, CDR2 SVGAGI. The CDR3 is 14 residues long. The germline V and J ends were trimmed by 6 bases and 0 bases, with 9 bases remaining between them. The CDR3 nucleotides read TGTGCCAGCAGCCAAATAGGCTCTGGAAACACCATATATTTT. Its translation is CASSQIGSGNTIYF.

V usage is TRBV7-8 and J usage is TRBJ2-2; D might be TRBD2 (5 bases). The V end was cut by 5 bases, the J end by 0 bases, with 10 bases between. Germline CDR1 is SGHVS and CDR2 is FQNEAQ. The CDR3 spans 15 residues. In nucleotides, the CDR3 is TGTGCCAGCAGCAAACCGGGATCGAACACCGGGGAGCTGTTTTTT. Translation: CASSKPGSNTGELFF.